These T cell receptor beta chains were read from a single sample in a study of metastatic and nonmetastatic thyroid tumors. MiXCR was used by TCRdb to re-call the PCR reads. Of fewer than 20,000 clones listed, roughly a quarter are singletons. Sequenced sample: adjacent normal tissue. The source is a female donor with papillary thyroid cancer or a benign thyroid nodule (not recorded which). Some clones in this sample may be carry-over from other donors' samples. Each CDR3 is given with its conserved first and last residue. The order of the fields is J gene, V gene, D gene, clone size, CDR3 DNA, CDR3 protein. D genes are given only for firm matches. Size values are once, few and many counts, or a class for expanded clones, and some rows have none.

TRBJ2-7 | TRBV2 | NA | NA | TGTGCCAGCAGGATTCAGCAGGTCAGCCACGAGCAGTACTTC | CASRIQQVSHEQYF
TRBJ2-1 | TRBV20-1 | TRBD2 | NA | TGCAGTGCTAGTCGGGAGGGCACCTACAATGAGCAGTTCTTC | CSASREGTYNEQFF
TRBJ1-2 | TRBV5-6 | NA | NA | TGTGCCAGCAGCCGGACCACCAATACCGTCTATGGCTACACCTTC | CASSRTTNTVYGYTF
TRBJ1-5 | TRBV5-6 | TRBD1 | many | TGTGCCAGCAGCTCCTACAGGGGGGCGAATCAGCCCCAGCATTTT | CASSSYRGANQPQHF
TRBJ1-1 | TRBV11-3 | NA | many | TGTGCCAGCAGCTTACTACAGGGTAGAACTGAAGCTTTCTTT | CASSLLQGRTEAFF
TRBJ1-2 | TRBV11-2 | NA | few | TGTGCCAGCAGCTTTTATCTTTCTGGGGAATCGTATGGCTACACCTTC | CASSFYLSGESYGYTF
TRBJ2-7 | TRBV20-1 | NA | medium-sized | TGCAGTGCGGCATATGGCGAGCAGTACTTC | CSAAYGEQYF
TRBJ2-7 | TRBV6-4 | TRBD2 | medium-sized | TGTGCCAGCCAGCCCCCGGGACTAGGCCACTACGAGCAGTACTTC | CASQPPGLGHYEQYF
TRBJ1-2 | TRBV5-1 | NA | NA | TGCGCCAGCAGCTTGGGGACAGAAATCTATGGCTACACCTTC | CASSLGTEIYGYTF
TRBJ1-2 | TRBV2 | NA | few | TGTGCCAGCAGTGATTCCAGGGCGCGTGGCTACACCTTC | CASSDSRARGYTF
TRBJ2-2 | TRBV20-1 | NA | medium-sized | TGCAGTGCTAGAGAGCTGGGCAACACCGGGGAGCTGTTTTTT | CSARELGNTGELFF
TRBJ2-1 | TRBV5-1 | NA | NA | TGCGCCAGCAGCTTGGCGGGCAGTACCTACAATGAGCAGTTCTTC | CASSLAGSTYNEQFF
TRBJ2-1 | TRBV4-3 | NA | few | TGCGCCAGCAGCCAAATTAGGACGGGAGAGCAGTTCTTC | CASSQIRTGEQFF
TRBJ1-2 | TRBV2 | NA | medium-sized | TGTGCCAGCAGTGAGAAGGGGGTTAAGGGCGGCTACACCTTC | CASSEKGVKGGYTF
TRBJ2-6 | TRBV7-9 | NA | many | TGTGCCAGCAGCCCTCCGGGTCCCCCCGGGGCCAACGTCCTGACTTTC | CASSPPGPPGANVLTF
TRBJ2-7 | TRBV3-1 | NA | many | TGTGCCAGCAGCCAAGGGTACTACGAGCAGTACTTC | CASSQGYYEQYF
TRBJ1-2 | TRBV3-1 | NA | many | TGTGCCAGCAGCCAGCTGTCGGGACCGTCCCTGTATGGCTACACCTTC | CASSQLSGPSLYGYTF
TRBJ1-6 | TRBV20-1 | TRBD1 | many | TGCAGTGCAACTATTACAGGGGTTGGTTCACCCCTCCACTTT | CSATITGVGSPLHF
TRBJ2-3 | TRBV20-1 | TRBD2 | few | TGCAGTGCCCAAGAGCGGGGACATACGCAGTATTTT | CSAQERGHTQYF
TRBJ2-1 | TRBV28 | TRBD2 | few | TGTGCCAGCAGTTCGTTACCTAGCGGGAGAGGGGTTAGTGAGCAGTTCTTC | CASSSLPSGRGVSEQFF
TRBJ1-1 | TRBV11-3 | NA | NA | TGTGCCAGCAGAAGTGACACTGAAGCTTTCTTT | CASRSDTEAFF
TRBJ2-5 | TRBV6-1 | NA | few | TGTGCCAGCAGGGGGTGGTGGGAGACCCAGTACTTC | CASRGWWETQYF
TRBJ2-3 | TRBV10-2 | NA | many | TGCGCCAGCTCTAAGTCAGGGGGAGGGTTTGCAGATACGCAGTATTTT | CASSKSGGGFADTQYF
TRBJ2-7 | TRBV5-1 | TRBD2 | NA | TGCGCCAGCAGCGCAGCGGGGGGCCTCTTCTACGAGCAGTACTTC | CASSAAGGLFYEQYF
TRBJ2-1 | TRBV5-4 | TRBD2 | many | TGTGCCAGCAGCTCCTGGACTAGCGGGAGAAACAATGAGCAGTTCTTC | CASSSWTSGRNNEQFF
TRBJ1-5 | TRBV12-3/TRBV12-4 | TRBD1 | NA | TGTGCCAGCAACCGACAGGGGGACCAGCCCCAGCATTTT | CASNRQGDQPQHF
TRBJ1-5 | TRBV27 | NA | medium-sized | TGTGCCAGCAGGCAGACGGAGTATAGCAATCAGCCCCAGCATTTT | CASRQTEYSNQPQHF
TRBJ2-7 | TRBV6-1 | NA | NA | TGTGCCAGCAGACCCTCATGGAGCGGGGACACCTACGAGCAGTACTTC | CASRPSWSGDTYEQYF
TRBJ2-7 | TRBV28 | NA | medium-sized | TGTGCCAGCAGTATAGCGGACAGGCTTCGCGACGAGCAGTACTTC | CASSIADRLRDEQYF
TRBJ2-7 | TRBV6-2/TRBV6-3 | NA | NA | TGTGCCAGCAGTTACGGCAGGCTTTACTCCTACGAGCAGTACTTC | CASSYGRLYSYEQYF
TRBJ1-4 | TRBV28 | NA | NA | TGTGCCAGCAGTCCTATATATACCCCCAGGGCAACTAATGAAAAACTGTTTTTT | CASSPIYTPRATNEKLFF
TRBJ2-3 | TRBV5-1 | TRBD1 | many | TGCGCCAGCAGCAACAGGGGTTCCGCAGATACGCAGTATTTT | CASSNRGSADTQYF
TRBJ2-1 | TRBV5-1 | NA | many | TGCGCCAGCAGCTTGGTGAACTACAATGAGCAGTTCTTC | CASSLVNYNEQFF
TRBJ2-7 | TRBV6-6 | NA | medium-sized | TGTGCCAGCAGTTACCGGCGGGACTCCTACGAGCAGTACTTC | CASSYRRDSYEQYF
TRBJ1-4 | TRBV28 | TRBD1 | few | TGTGACAGCAGTTTGGGACAGGGGGCTAATGAAACAGTGTTTTTT | CDSSLGQGANETVFF
TRBJ2-2 | TRBV11-2 | NA | once | TGTGCCAGCAGCCCAATTCAGGGGCACGGGGAGCTGTTTTTT | CASSPIQGHGELFF
TRBJ1-2 | TRBV6-1 | NA | medium-sized | TGTGCCAGCAGGGACAGCTTAAATGGCTACACCTTC | CASRDSLNGYTF
TRBJ1-5 | TRBV27 | TRBD1 | medium-sized | TGTGCCAGCAGACGGACAGGAGGGTTCAATCAGCCCCAGCATTTT | CASRRTGGFNQPQHF
TRBJ2-1 | TRBV15 | NA | few | TGTGCCACCAGCAGAGATAGGACGGAGGGGAATGAGCAGTTCTTC | CATSRDRTEGNEQFF